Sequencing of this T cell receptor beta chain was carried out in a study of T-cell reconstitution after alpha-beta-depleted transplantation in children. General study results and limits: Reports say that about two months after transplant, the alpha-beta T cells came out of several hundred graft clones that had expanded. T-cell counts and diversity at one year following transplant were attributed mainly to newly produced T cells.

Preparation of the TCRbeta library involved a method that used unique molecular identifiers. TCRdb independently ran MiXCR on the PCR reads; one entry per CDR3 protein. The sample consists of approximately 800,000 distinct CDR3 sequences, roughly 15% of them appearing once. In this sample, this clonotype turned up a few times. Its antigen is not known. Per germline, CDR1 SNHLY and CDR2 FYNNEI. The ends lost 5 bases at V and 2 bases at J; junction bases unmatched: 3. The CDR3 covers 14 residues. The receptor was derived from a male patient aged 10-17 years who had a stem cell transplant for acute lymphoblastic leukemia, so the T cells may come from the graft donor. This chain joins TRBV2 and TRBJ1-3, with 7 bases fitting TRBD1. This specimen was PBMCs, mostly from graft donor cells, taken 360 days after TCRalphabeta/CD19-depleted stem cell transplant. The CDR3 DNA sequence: TGTGCCAGCAGTACCGACAGGGCTGGAAACACCATATATTTT. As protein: CASSTDRAGNTIYF.